The TCR beta chain described here comes from a study of blood T cell repertoires in COVID-19. Whole-study context: From the United States, Italy and Spain came samples of acute and convalescent COVID-19. The cDNA or gDNA used as material had been derived from T cells, B-cell-depleted T cells, or PBMCs.

Germline loops: CDR1 SGHNT, CDR2 YYREEE (reference sequence). This CDR3 region has 16 residues. The ends were cut back, 0 bases at V and 1 base at J, with 11 bases in the middle. In the original workflow: Scientists estimated how many nucleated cells there were by amplifying reference gene primers. Measured with immunoSEQ multiplex PCR; TCRdb has only the in-frame clones, and not every one. D and trimming were read from the DNA, whereas the V and J calls and clone size are those reported in that table. The profile covers about 64,000 clones, with 75% to 95% appearing a single time and around 10% taken by the ten largest.

The gene calls are TRBV5-4 and TRBJ2-4, with a weak D call TRBD2 (7 bases). This sequence was found in a woman of 80 years or more with active COVID-19. Sequencing input: peripheral blood. The CDR3 sequence is CASSLDREGAKNIQYF. The CDR3 DNA sequence: TGTGCCAGCAGCTTGGACAGGGAGGGGGCCAAAAACATTCAGTACTTC.